What follows describes a single T cell receptor (beta chain). Its binding antigen is unknown. The sample holds no much larger clone one base away, and base qualities are not on file. The data derive from a study of blood T cells in healthy people across ages (dated by TCRdb to about 2015). For the study in its entirety: In model experiments, template switching captured roughly one uniquely barcoded TCR beta cDNA molecule for every two T cells. Age-related changes in TCR beta repertoire diversity were measured in the study by deep sequencing normalized with unique cDNA molecular identifiers. The donors were divided into four age groups: young (average around 15 years), middle-aged (roughly 40), aged (approximately 62) and long-lived (approximately 74). To avoid experimental bias, donors of different ages were spread randomly across the sequencing lanes. Two additional independent replicas of 1 million unique cDNA reads from the same blood draw were analyzed for two donors (one aged 18 to 30 and one aged 80 or older). General study outcomes and caveats: The long-lived group showed more naive CD4+ T cells, fewer expanded clones and increased TCR diversity than the aged group, suggesting age selection. Bulk unsorted PBMC profiling prevented conclusive comparison of naive and antigen-experienced compartments. Donor CMV infection status was unknown, potentially confounding age-related changes in expanded clonotypes. Total diversity estimates from one million sequenced T cells were considered lower bounds and underestimates. The percentage of naive T cells measured by flow cytometry correlated strongly with observed TCR beta diversity. As age increased, observed TCR beta diversity per million T cells dropped in a roughly linear way, and a significant reduction was already evident by age 40.

Libraries were made using 5' RACE. Sequencing was carried out with an Illumina HiSeq 2500. A second PCR of 7 to 11 cycles was performed with a sample-barcoded 5' primer and a J-beta primer mix. A template-switch 5' adaptor carrying 12 random nucleotides introduced a unique molecular identifier onto each TCR beta cDNA molecule. Each sample yielded at least 2.5 million CDR3-containing paired-end reads. First-strand cDNA was synthesized from all RNA with the Mint cDNA synthesis kit, primed by a TRBC-specific oligonucleotide. After uracil-DNA glycosylase treatment, a first 18-cycle PCR used universal primers M1SS and BC2_uni_R on all cDNA. Concerning the study's data processing: Normalization of each sample was performed by random selection of 1 million high-quality reads, each carrying a distinct molecular identifier. Instead of being binned into consensus sequences, reads that shared molecular identifiers were thrown out. MiTCR, run with a Q25 quality threshold and the strictest error-elimination algorithm, handled CDR3 identification, clonotype clustering and error correction. A nonparametric unseen species model with Euler transformation was used to estimate lower-bound total TCR beta diversity. TCRdb reprocessing: public reads trimmed at Q25 with fastp, clones called with MiXCR, in-frame beta chains kept. Every CDR3 protein is listed once, alongside the most common genes and DNA of its rows. Clone size and V and J calls follow TCRdb, not the original study. In all, the sample holds 730,000 or so distinct CDR3 sequences, and around 41% of those were seen once. 30% of the sample rests with the top ten.

Systemically healthy Caucasian individuals from Russia, 35 to 50 in total and aged about 6 to 95 years, were included as donors. Each donor gave approximately 9.4 milliliters of peripheral blood, drawn into EDTA-treated Vacutainer tubes. Ficoll-Paque density-gradient centrifugation was used to isolate PBMCs, with at least 6.5 million per sample. Total RNA, at least 6 micrograms per sample, was extracted from PBMCs with Trizol reagent. Naive CD45RAhigh/CD27high T cell percentages were measured by flow cytometry on a PBMC aliquot from every donor. This TCR was sampled from an elderly man in good health. The material sequenced was blood.

The DNA is as follows: TGTGCCAGCAGCCGGGCGGCCCGACAGGGGGCAGAGGATACGCAGTATTTT. Its protein product is CASSRAARQGAEDTQYF. The chain couples TRBV7-3 to TRBJ2-3; TRBD1 matches 10 bases in the middle. Including cysteine and phenylalanine, the CDR3 has 17 amino acids. CDR3 DNA only is kept here, 51 bases in frame from base 1. The germline V gene provides CDR1 SGHTA and CDR2 FQGTGA. For this chain, trimming is 5 bases at the V end and 6 bases at the J end, and the number of junction bases without a gene match is 14.